The 9 T cell receptor beta chains presented below share a single source sample, sequenced in a study of T cells after posttransplantation cyclophosphamide. Some clones are missing from TCRdb's copy, which holds only in-frame ones; the method was immunoSEQ multiplex PCR. Observed in the sample are approximately 24,000 clones, none of them singletons. Sequenced material: PBMCs. These receptors came from a woman aged 55-75 years in good health, CMV-negative, and a related stem cell transplant donor.

This clone has ten or more counts. The chain joins TRBV5-6 to TRBJ2-7, with TRBD1 matching over 9 bases. The V and J ends lost 0 bases and 0 bases, in that order; junction bases with no gene match: 4. Germline V CDR1 and CDR2: SGHDT, YYEEEE. The CDR3 length is 16 residues. CDR3 coding DNA: TGTGCCAGCAGCTTGGTTCCGGGACAGGGCTCCTACGAGCAGTACTTC. Its translation is CASSLVPGQGSYEQYF.

This clone has more than one count but fewer than ten. The rearrangement links TRBV4-1 to TRBJ2-5; D is unclear. In germline, CDR1 is MGHRA, CDR2 YSYEKL. V was cut by 1 base and J by 3 bases, with 9 bases left in between. CDR3 length: 14 residues. In nucleotides, the CDR3 is TGCGCCAGCAGCCAAGTTGCTAGAAAAGAGACCCAGTACTTC. It codes for CASSQVARKETQYF.

This clone was counted at least ten times. V usage is TRBV11-2 and J usage is TRBJ2-5; D gene unclear. The CDR3 has 14 amino acids. Germline V CDR1 and CDR2: SGHAT, FQNNGV. Trimming shortened V by 2 bases and J by 5 bases, and 12 bases separated the two germline ends. The CDR3 reads CASSLSSNGETQYF. The CDR3 nucleotides read TGTGCCAGCAGCTTATCCTCAAACGGGGAGACCCAGTACTTC.

This clone was counted many times. The chain links TRBV19 to TRBJ1-5; D ambiguous. Per germline, CDR1 LNHDA and CDR2 SQIVND (reference sequence). The CDR3 has 15 residues. The ends were cut back, 5 bases at V and 3 bases at J, with 14 bases in the middle. CDR3 in amino acids: CASSVTPMANQPQHF. DNA for the CDR3: TGTGCCAGTAGTGTCACCCCAATGGCCAATCAGCCCCAGCATTTT.

Within the sample, this clone is medium-sized. J is TRBJ1-4 and V is TRBV4-3, with 12 nucleotides matching TRBD1. Trimming at V came to 2 bases and at J to 2 bases, leaving 3 bases not matched to a gene. There are 17 residues in the CDR3. Germline assignment: CDR1 LGHNA and CDR2 YSLEER. The CDR3 reads CASSQRDRGRTNEKLFF. The CDR3 DNA is TGCGCCAGCAGCCAACGGGACAGGGGGCGGACTAATGAAAAACTGTTTTTT.

This clone was observed at least ten times. V and J are TRBV5-6 and TRBJ1-2, with D maybe TRBD1 (6 bases). The V end was cut by 4 bases, the J end by 8 bases, with 21 bases between. The germline V gene has CDR1 SGHDT and CDR2 YYEEEE. This CDR3 region has 15 residues. This CDR3 reads CASSPPARGPWGYTF. The CDR3 DNA reads TGTGCCAGCAGCCCCCCGGCCAGGGGCCCTTGGGGCTACACCTTC.

This clone appeared many times. The chain uses TRBV9 and TRBJ2-2; 8 bases match TRBD1. The V gene's germline CDR1 is SGDLS and CDR2 YYNGEE. V gave up 2 bases and J gave up 0 bases; unmatched junction bases: 6. This CDR3 contains 17 residues. This CDR3 reads CASSVATGAANTGELFF. CDR3 DNA: TGTGCCAGCAGCGTGGCGACAGGGGCCGCGAACACCGGGGAGCTGTTTTTT. Variable domain in full (rest from reference TRBV9 and TRBJ2-2): DSGVTQTPKHLITATGQRVTLRCSPRSGDLSVYWYQQSLDQGLQFLIQYYNGEERAKGNILERFSAQQFPDLHSELNLSSLELGDSALYFCASSVATGAANTGELFFGEGSRLTVL.

This clone was detected many times. This chain joins TRBV5-1 and TRBJ1-1, with D tentatively TRBD1 (5 bases). CDR3 size: 14 residues. The germline V gene encodes CDR1 SGHRS and CDR2 YFSETQ. V lost 0 bases and J 6 bases, leaving 12 bases between the germline ends. CDR3 region: CASSLDGGWSEAFF. Here the CDR3 DNA reads TGCGCCAGCAGCTTGGACGGGGGTTGGTCTGAAGCTTTCTTT. Full variable domain (rest looked up from reference TRBV5-1 and TRBJ1-1): KAGVTQTPRYLIKTRGQQVTLSCSPISGHRSVSWYQQTPGQGLQFLFEYFSETQRNKGNFPGRFSGRQFSNSRSEMNVSTLELGDSALYLCASSLDGGWSEAFFGQGTRLTVV.

Ten or more counts support this clone. The V gene is TRBV2, the J gene TRBJ2-1; D is undetermined. This CDR3 spans 15 amino acids. The germline V gene has CDR1 SNHLY and CDR2 FYNNEI. Trimming shortened V by 1 base and J by 0 bases, and 7 bases separated the two germline ends. The CDR3 DNA reads as TGTGCCAGCAGTGAAGGGCGGAGCTCCTACAATGAGCAGTTCTTC. As protein: CASSEGRSSYNEQFF.